This TCR beta chain was documented in a study of regulatory T cells in long-lasting Graves disease. Germline V gene data show CDR1 as DFQATT and CDR2 as SNEGSKA (reference sequence). This CDR3 has 14 residues. V was clipped by 2 bases and J by 4 bases; unmatched bases: 5. This clonotype was seen repeatedly, ten times or more. With iRepertoire HTBI primers and Arm-PCR of CDR3 regions, TCR beta libraries were built. TCRdb ran MiXCR on the multiplex PCR reads and lists one entry per CDR3 protein. In the table there are about 440,000 distinct CDR3 sequences, about a sixth of which are singletons. As for time point: newly diagnosed GD, antithyroid drugs for less than 3 months. RNA from PBMCs was the source of the TCR library. These sequences were also reported in another study, on T cells in Graves' hyperthyroidism and ophthalmopathy.

This sequence was found in a woman under 40 with Graves disease. The sequenced sample was peripheral blood mononuclear cells (PBMCs), obtained at new diagnosis, from a patient treated with antithyroid drugs. The V gene is TRBV20-1, the J gene TRBJ2-3; the match to TRBD2 covers 8 bases. The CDR3 nucleotides are TGCAGTGCTAGACCTGGACTAGCCCCAGATACGCAGTATTTT. It yields the protein CSARPGLAPDTQYF.